Each of the 21 T cell receptor beta chains below was sequenced from the same sample in a study of breast tumors, draining lymph nodes, adjacent tissues. Samples came from axillary lymph nodes draining the breast cancer. TCRdb reprocessed the multiplex PCR reads via MiXCR and lists one record per CDR3 protein. The sample records more than 250,000 distinct CDR3 sequences, under 35% being singletons. Sequencing used axillary lymph node tissue. The receptors stem from a female donor with breast cancer. Some clones in this sample may be carry-over from other donors' samples.

Comment on this clonotype: Being one base from a much bigger clone, this may be a read error. The rearrangement uses TRBV7-2 and TRBJ2-7; D is perhaps TRBD1 (6 bases). The CDR3 runs to 14 residues. Trimming took 5 bases from V and 6 from J, leaving 17 bases between them. Germline loops: CDR1 SGHTA, CDR2 FQGNSA. For the CDR3, the DNA is TGTGCCAGCAGCCTGGTACAGGGCCGGTGCGAGCAGTACTTC. Translating it yields CASSLVQGRCEQYF.

The V and J genes are TRBV20-1 and TRBJ1-6, with 8 positions matching TRBD1. The V and J ends lost 4 bases and 5 bases, in that order; junction bases with no gene match: 7. CDR3 length: 15 amino acids. The germline V gene encodes CDR1 DFQATT and CDR2 SNEGSKA (reference sequence). The CDR3 here is CSATDRDLNNSPLHF. For the CDR3, the DNA is TGCAGTGCTACGGACAGGGACCTTAATAATTCACCCCTCCACTTT.

This clonotype showed up many times. This chain connects TRBV2 to TRBJ2-1, with 7 nucleotides matching TRBD1. Germline V CDR1 and CDR2: SNHLY, FYNNEI. Losses at the gene ends were 3 bases for V and 4 bases for J; bases not matched to a gene: 6. The CDR3 extends over 15 amino acids. DNA for the CDR3: TGTGCCAGCAGTGACCCGGGACAGTCATACAATGAGCAGTTCTTC. It specifies CASSDPGQSYNEQFF.

In its sample, this clonotype was seen many times. The chain links TRBV9 to TRBJ1-4, with D possibly matching TRBD1 (6 bases). The CDR3 is made up of 15 amino acids. CDR1 SGDLS and CDR2 YYNGEE come from the germline V gene. Trimming took off 2 bases at V and 1 base at J, with 9 bases between the two ends. The CDR3 loop is CASSVAQGTNEKLFF. The CDR3 nucleotides read TGTGCCAGCAGCGTGGCACAGGGAACTAATGAAAAACTGTTTTTT.

This clonotype showed up just a few times. This chain joins TRBV5-6 and TRBJ2-7; weak D call: TRBD1 (6 bases). Per the germline V gene, CDR1 is SGHDT and CDR2 is YYEEEE. This CDR3 region has 16 residues. The germline V and J ends were trimmed by 0 bases and 1 base, with 14 bases remaining between them. The CDR3 is CASSLALTQGSYEQYF. In DNA form, the CDR3 reads TGTGCCAGCAGCTTGGCGTTGACACAGGGTTCCTACGAGCAGTACTTC.

The table lists this clonotype with many counts. The chain carries TRBV10-3 and TRBJ2-1; the match to TRBD1 covers 7 bases. The germline CDR1 and CDR2 sequences are ENHRY and SYGVKD. This CDR3 has 15 amino acids. V was pared by 3 bases and J by 10 bases, with 12 bases of the junction left unmatched. The CDR3 nucleotides read TGTGCCATCAGTGATACGCAGGGGGTCCGGGACGAGCAGTTCTTC. This codes for CAISDTQGVRDEQFF.

This clonotype was recorded many times. V usage is TRBV7-9 and J usage is TRBJ1-4, with 9 bases matching TRBD1. The CDR3 runs to 15 residues. Germline assignment: CDR1 SEHNR and CDR2 FQNEAQ (reference sequence). The trim removed 4 bases at V and 2 bases at J, leaving 2 bases unmatched. CDR3 residues: CASSSGTGTNEKLFF. The DNA for the CDR3 is TGTGCCAGCAGCTCCGGGACAGGGACTAATGAAAAACTGTTTTTT.

V and J are TRBV4-2 and TRBJ2-5, with 8 bases lining up with TRBD1. With 0 bases clipped from V and 3 bases from J, the junction kept 9 bases outside the gene matches. This CDR3 region has 17 residues. Germline CDR1 and CDR2: LGHNA and YNFKEQ. The CDR3 loop is CASSQDLRQGWKETQYF. The CDR3 DNA is TGTGCCAGCAGCCAAGATCTTAGACAGGGGTGGAAAGAGACCCAGTACTTC.

Worth noting for this clonotype: This may be a read error: a much more frequent sequence differs by one nucleotide. In DNA form, the CDR3 reads TGTGCCAGCAGCTCTGGAGGAAACTCCGAGCAGTACTTC. Translating it yields CASSSGGNSEQYF. This sequence joins TRBV11-3 and TRBJ2-7; tentatively, D is TRBD2 (5 bases). The CDR3 contains 13 residues. Trimming took 4 bases from V and 6 from J, leaving 13 bases between them. Germline V lookup: CDR1 SGHNT, CDR2 YENEEA.

This clonotype was found once. A much larger clone lies a single base off, so this may be a read error. V is TRBV13 and J is TRBJ2-7, with 10 bases lining up with TRBD2. The CDR3 extends over 16 amino acids. Germline V gene sequence: CDR1 PRHDT, CDR2 FYEKMQ (reference sequence). J gave up 8 bases and V 4 bases, and 14 bases lay outside the gene matches. The CDR3 here is CASSSTSSGRVYQQYF. The CDR3, as DNA: TGTGCCAGCAGCTCAACCTCTAGCGGGAGAGTTTACCAGCAGTACTTC. Together with reference TRBV13 and TRBJ2-7, the CDR3 gives the full variable domain: AAGVIQSPRHLIKEKRETATLKCYPIPRHDTVYWYQQGPGQDPQFLISFYEKMQSDKGSIPDRFSAQQFSDYHSELNMSSLELGDSALYFCASSSTSSGRVYQQYFGPGTRLTVT.

This clonotype has ten or more counts. This chain joins TRBV20-1 and TRBJ2-7, with 7 nucleotides matching TRBD2. V lost 3 bases and J lost 2; bases outside the gene matches: 4. The CDR3 extends over 13 amino acids. CDR1 and CDR2 (germline): DFQATT, SNEGSKA (reference sequence). The CDR3 nucleotides read TGCAGTGCTAGCACTAGCGACCCCTACGAGCAGTACTTC. Translating it yields CSASTSDPYEQYF.

This clonotype came up a few times. The DNA for the CDR3 is TGTGCCAGCAGTTTTTCCCCGAATTCACCCCTCCACTTT. This codes for CASSFSPNSPLHF. The chain is built from TRBV27 and TRBJ1-6; no definite D call. V was clipped by 3 bases and J by 7 bases, with 7 bases between them. Germline CDR1 reads MNHEY; CDR2 reads SMNVEV (reference sequence). The CDR3 runs to 13 residues.

This clonotype was found many times. Here the CDR3 reads CASSMGRAGANVLTF. DNA for the CDR3: TGTGCCAGTAGTATGGGCAGGGCTGGGGCCAACGTCCTGACTTTC. V and J are TRBV19 and TRBJ2-6, with D maybe TRBD1 (5 bases). Germline CDR1 reads LNHDA; CDR2 reads SQIVND (reference sequence). The CDR3 sequence is 15 residues long. V lost 3 bases and J lost 2, with 8 bases in between.

This clonotype appeared a single time. The V gene is TRBV6-1, the J gene TRBJ2-5; TRBD2 matches 7 bases. V shed 6 bases, J shed 4 bases, and the junction held 5 bases outside the gene matches. Per the germline V gene, CDR1 is MNHNS and CDR2 is SASEGT. The CDR3 has 13 amino acids. The CDR3 protein is CASSFGRGETQYF. CDR3 DNA: TGTGCCAGCAGCTTTGGGAGGGGAGAGACCCAGTACTTC.

This clonotype was seen many times. The genes are TRBV7-2 and TRBJ1-2, with D hard to call. CDR3 length: 14 amino acids. V was clipped by 4 bases and J by 4 bases, with 13 bases between them. CDR1 SGHTA and CDR2 FQGNSA come from the germline V gene. The chain's CDR3 is CASSSTGRVYGYTF. DNA for the CDR3: TGTGCCAGCAGCTCAACCGGACGGGTCTATGGCTACACCTTC.

The genes are TRBV30 and TRBJ2-3; D is possibly TRBD2 (6 bases). The CDR3 runs 16 residues. With 5 bases removed from V and 6 bases from J, the gap between germline ends came to 24 bases. CDR1 and CDR2 from the germline V gene are GTSNPN and SVGIG (reference sequence). Here the CDR3 reads CAWQGRRGGADDTQYF. DNA for the CDR3: TGTGCCTGGCAGGGAAGGCGTGGAGGGGCCGATGATACGCAGTATTTT.

This clonotype was seen a handful of times. A much more abundant neighbour one base away suggests this may be a read error. The chain combines TRBV6-4 with TRBJ2-1, with 8 bases fitting TRBD2. The CDR3 runs 14 residues. With 5 bases clipped from V and 1 base from J, the junction kept 1 base outside the gene matches. The germline CDR1 and CDR2 sequences are MRHNA and SNTAGT. CDR3 DNA sequence: TGTGCCAGCAGTCAGCGGGAGTCCTACAATGAGCAGTTCTTC. This codes for CASSQRESYNEQFF.

With respect to this clonotype: This may arise from a read error, as a much more abundant clone is one base away. The rearrangement joins TRBV12-3 or TRBV12-4 to TRBJ2-3, with 7 bases fitting TRBD1. V shed 6 bases, J shed 4 bases, and the junction held 19 bases outside the gene matches. The CDR3 is made up of 18 amino acids. CDR3 sequence: CASSSSTGSTFDADTQYF. Here the CDR3 DNA reads TGTGCCAGCAGCTCTTCGACAGGGTCCACATTTGACGCAGATACGCAGTATTTT.

This chain links TRBV27 with TRBJ2-2, with D uncertain. This CDR3 comprises 14 residues. Germline V gene data show CDR1 as MNHEY and CDR2 as SMNVEV (reference sequence). V lost 4 bases, J lost 2 bases, and 8 bases lay in between. In DNA form, the CDR3 reads TGTGCCAGCAGTTCAAGACGAAACACCGGGGAGCTGTTTTTT. Translated, it gives CASSSRRNTGELFF.

As regards this clonotype: A much larger clone is a single base away; this may be a read error. V is TRBV20-1 and J is TRBJ2-3; D call uncertain. The length of the CDR3 is 12 residues. Germline assignment: CDR1 DFQATT and CDR2 SNEGSKA (reference sequence). Here the CDR3 reads CSASWTADTPYF. DNA of the CDR3: TGCAGTGCTTCTTGGACCGCAGATACGCCGTATTTT.

The V and J genes are TRBV7-3 and TRBJ2-6, with D hard to call. Germline CDR1 is SGHTA and CDR2 is FQGTGA. This CDR3 comprises 14 residues. Trimming removed 9 bases at V and 1 base at J, with 10 bases between. CDR3 in amino acids: CASPLDSGANVLTF. DNA of the CDR3: TGTGCCAGTCCCTTAGATTCTGGGGCCAACGTCCTGACTTTC.